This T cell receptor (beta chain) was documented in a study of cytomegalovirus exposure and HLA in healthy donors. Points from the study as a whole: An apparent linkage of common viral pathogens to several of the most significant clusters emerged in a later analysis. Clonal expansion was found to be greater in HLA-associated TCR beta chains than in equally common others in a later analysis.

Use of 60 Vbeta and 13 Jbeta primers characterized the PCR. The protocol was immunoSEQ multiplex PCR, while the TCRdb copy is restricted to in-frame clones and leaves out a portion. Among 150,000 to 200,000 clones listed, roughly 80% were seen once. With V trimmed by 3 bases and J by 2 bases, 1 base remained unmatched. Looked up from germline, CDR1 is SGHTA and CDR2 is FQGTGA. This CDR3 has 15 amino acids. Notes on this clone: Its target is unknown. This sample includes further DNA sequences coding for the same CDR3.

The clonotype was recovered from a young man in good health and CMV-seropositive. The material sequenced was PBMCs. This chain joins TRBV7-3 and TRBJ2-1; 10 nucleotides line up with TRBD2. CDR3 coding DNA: TGTGCCAGCAGCTTCCTAGCGGGAGCCTACAATGAGCAGTTCTTC. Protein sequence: CASSFLAGAYNEQFF. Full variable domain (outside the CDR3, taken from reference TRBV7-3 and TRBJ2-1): GAGVSQTPSNKVTEKGKYVELRCDPISGHTALYWYRQSLGQGPEFLIYFQGTGAADDSGLPNDRFFAVRPEGSVSTLKIQRTERGDSAVYLCASSFLAGAYNEQFFGPGTRLTVL.